The entry below gives a single T cell receptor (beta chain) sequence along with its context. Its antigen is undetermined. The sample comes from a study of PD-1 blockade in classical Hodgkin lymphoma. Overall study results and limits: A significant rise in TCR diversity was seen by C4D1 for CD4+ cells but not for CD8+ cells.

This sample's time point: cycle 4 day 1 (C4D1), after 5 to 7 weeks of nivolumab. Relapse after autologous stem cell transplantation occurred in every patient, and brentuximab vedotin exposure varied. This table comes from immunoSEQ multiplex PCR, and its TCRdb copy is limited to in-frame clones, with some not included. The sample comprises 50,000 to 65,000 clones, 75% to 95% of which are singletons, and over 9% rests with the top ten. The ends lost 6 bases at V and 5 bases at J; junction bases unmatched: 8. This CDR3 contains 15 residues. Per the germline V gene, CDR1 is LNHDA and CDR2 is SQIVND (reference sequence).

This receptor was obtained from a human donor with classical Hodgkin lymphoma. The sequencing used peripheral blood mononuclear cells (PBMCs), collected before the fourth cycle of nivolumab. The chain is built from TRBV19 and TRBJ2-2, with 8 positions matching TRBD1. CDR3 DNA: TGTGCCAGTAGCTCCGGACAGGGAATGACCGGGGAGCTGTTTTTT. Amino acids: CASSSGQGMTGELFF.